This T cell receptor (beta chain) was sequenced for a study of T cell clusters in autoimmune cytopenias. TRB amplification used approximately 0.25 ug of peripheral blood genomic DNA. TRB rearrangements were amplified by touch-down multiplex PCR with mixed TRB-A/B primers. TCRdb reanalyzed the multiplex PCR reads, giving one entry per CDR3 protein sequence and no DNA. The sample includes roughly 7,000 distinct CDR3 sequences. Separately, the same data were catalogued under a study of T cell repertoires in aging, cancer and after chemotherapy. Per that study: Repeat sampling of healthy donors over several months to years showed clear clonal overlap. Compared with age-matched healthy donors, untreated hematological or solid cancer patients showed higher blood TCR clonality.

This TCR was sampled from a human donor in good health. The sample comprised peripheral blood.

The CDR3 sequence: CASSFSADTQYF. The chain joins TRBV12-3 or TRBV12-4 to TRBJ2-3. The CDR3 runs to 12 residues.